Listed here are 19 T cell receptor beta chains from one sample, sequenced in a study of cytomegalovirus exposure and HLA in healthy donors. Primers for the PCR totalled 60 Vbeta and 13 Jbeta. Method: immunoSEQ multiplex PCR; TCRdb's copy keeps in-frame clones and lacks some. The repertoire has approximately 150,000 clones, 78% of them found once; the top ten carry roughly 2.9%. The specimen sequenced was PBMCs. The receptors here all came from a female donor in good health and CMV-seronegative.

With respect to this clone: A read error may produce the germline difference seen at one junction end. The chain joins TRBV19 to TRBJ1-2; D may be TRBD1 (5 bases). Germline V CDR1 and CDR2: LNHDA, SQIVND (reference sequence). The CDR3 covers 12 residues. CDR3 bases: TGTGCCAGTAGTAGTCAGGGTGGCGGCTACCCCTTC. Its protein product is CASSSQGGGYPF.

This chain uses TRBV6-6 with TRBJ1-5, with D unclear. V dropped 11 bases and J dropped 0 bases, with 14 bases sitting between them. The CDR3 length is 14 residues. Germline loops: CDR1 MNHNY, CDR2 SVGAGI (reference sequence). In DNA form, the CDR3 reads TGTGCCTCTAGTCAAAGGAATAGCAATCAGCCCCAGCATTTT. It codes for CASSQRNSNQPQHF.

The chain recombines TRBV5-1 with TRBJ1-2, with a weak D call TRBD1 (5 bases). CDR3 length: 14 amino acids. CDR1 SGHRS and CDR2 YFSETQ come from the germline V gene. Trimming stripped 1 base from V and 7 bases from J, with 14 bases between. CDR3: CASSLSWGVGGYTF. The CDR3 DNA reads as TGCGCCAGCAGCTTGTCGTGGGGGGTAGGTGGCTACACCTTC.

The CDR3 coding sequence is TGTGCCAGCAGCCCGTCCCGGGACAGGGGTGAAGCTTTCTTT. It translates to CASSPSRDRGEAFF. The J gene is TRBJ1-1, the V gene TRBV28; 10 nucleotides agree with TRBD1. The V gene end was trimmed by 6 bases and the J gene end by 7 bases; junction bases not matched to a gene: 8. The germline CDR1 and CDR2 sequences are MDHEN and SYDVKM. This CDR3 region has 14 residues. Complete variable domain (other parts from reference TRBV28 and TRBJ1-1): DVKVTQSSRYLVKRTGEKVFLECVQDMDHENMFWYRQDPGLGLRLIYFSYDVKMKEKGDIPEGYSVSREKKERFSLILESASTNQTSMYLCASSPSRDRGEAFFGQGTRLTVV.

Only one count was recorded for this clone. This chain links TRBV20-1 with TRBJ1-1; possibly TRBD1 for D (5 bases). V lost 6 bases and J 11 bases, leaving 13 bases between the germline ends. CDR1 is DFQATT and CDR2 is SNEGSKA in the germline V gene (reference sequence). The CDR3 is made up of 10 amino acids. The DNA for the CDR3 is TGCAGTGCCGGGGGGGGTGGTGCTTTCTTT. Translation: CSAGGGGAFF.

The V and J genes are TRBV28 and TRBJ2-5; D perhaps matches TRBD1 (6 bases). The V gene's germline CDR1 is MDHEN and CDR2 SYDVKM. The CDR3 sequence is 13 residues long. The V end lost 5 bases, the J end lost 3 bases, and 10 bases lay between the germline ends. CDR3 amino acids: CASSEDSEETQYF. Written as DNA, the CDR3 is TGTGCCAGCAGTGAGGACAGCGAAGAGACCCAGTACTTC.

CDR3 amino acids: CASSLQGTSYEQYF. For the CDR3, the DNA is TGTGCCAGCAGCTTGCAGGGGACCTCCTACGAGCAGTACTTC. The chain is built from TRBV5-4 and TRBJ2-7; possible D gene TRBD1, 6 bases. Deletions cut 1 base from V and 0 bases from J, with 8 bases between. CDR3 length: 14 residues. CDR1 and CDR2 (germline): SGHNT, YYREEE (reference sequence).

The chain carries TRBV11-2 and TRBJ2-1; D unclear. This CDR3 contains 15 residues. The germline CDR1 and CDR2 sequences are SGHAT and FQNNGV. Trimming shortened V by 5 bases and J by 4 bases, and 15 bases separated the two germline ends. The CDR3 protein is CASSTYGGEYNEQFF. The DNA of the CDR3 is TGTGCCAGCAGCACCTACGGCGGAGAGTACAATGAGCAGTTCTTC.

Here the CDR3 reads CASTVPTSNEQFF. CDR3 coding DNA: TGTGCCAGCACCGTCCCGACTAGCAATGAGCAGTTCTTC. The rearrangement uses TRBV7-2 and TRBJ2-1; TRBD2 might be the D (6 bases). From germline, CDR1 is SGHTA and CDR2 FQGNSA. This CDR3 contains 13 residues. V shed 7 bases and J shed 6 bases, with 13 bases lying between them.

The sample holds one count of this clone. The chain recombines TRBV5-4 with TRBJ2-3; 9 positions agree with TRBD2. Per the germline V gene, CDR1 is SGHNT and CDR2 is YYREEE (reference sequence). J was trimmed by 4 bases and V by 0 bases; bases with no gene match: 6. The CDR3 extends over 16 amino acids. CDR3 in DNA: TGTGCCAGCAGCTTGGGCGGGGGGGTCGGGGCAGATACGCAGTATTTT. Protein: CASSLGGGVGADTQYF.

The chain combines TRBV28 with TRBJ2-7; 7 positions match TRBD1. Per the germline V gene, CDR1 is MDHEN and CDR2 is SYDVKM. The trim removed 3 bases at V and 3 bases at J, leaving 8 bases unmatched. This CDR3 region has 15 residues. CDR3 DNA: TGTGCCAGCAGTTTCTCCCCAGGGGGAAACTACGAGCAGTACTTC. Protein: CASSFSPGGNYEQYF.

The chain has TRBV5-1 and TRBJ2-7; TRBD1 agrees at 9 bases. Germline CDR1 SGHRS, CDR2 YFSETQ. This CDR3 comprises 14 residues. V lost 0 bases and J lost 3; bases outside the gene matches: 1. This CDR3 is CASSLVDRGYEQYF. DNA of the CDR3: TGCGCCAGCAGCTTGGTGGACAGGGGCTACGAGCAGTACTTC.

The gene calls are TRBV19 and TRBJ1-1; maybe TRBD1 (6 bases). CDR3 length: 16 residues. Deletions cut 1 base from V and 7 bases from J, with 19 bases between. The V gene's germline CDR1 is LNHDA and CDR2 SQIVND (reference sequence). The CDR3, as DNA: TGTGCCAGTAGTATAGGTAGGGACACTGTTGTGGGTGAAGCTTTCTTT. As protein: CASSIGRDTVVGEAFF.

V and J are TRBV28 and TRBJ1-2, with 9 nucleotides matching TRBD1. Per germline, CDR1 MDHEN and CDR2 SYDVKM. The CDR3 is made up of 15 amino acids. V dropped 3 bases and J dropped 5; count of bases not matched to a gene: 7. CDR3 region: CASSLADRGWYGYTF. As DNA, the CDR3 is TGTGCCAGCAGTTTGGCGGACAGGGGATGGTATGGCTACACCTTC.

CDR3 residues: CASSPLGLAASYNEQFF. The CDR3 DNA sequence: TGTGCCAGCAGCCCCCTCGGACTAGCAGCCTCCTACAATGAGCAGTTCTTC. The chain combines TRBV9 with TRBJ2-1; TRBD2 aligns across 8 bases. The germline CDR1 and CDR2 sequences are SGDLS and YYNGEE. This CDR3 region has 17 residues. V was clipped by 4 bases and J by 0 bases; unmatched bases: 9.

V gene TRBV13 combines with J gene TRBJ1-1; 9 bases match TRBD1. With 4 bases clipped from V and 0 bases from J, the junction kept 3 bases outside the gene matches. Germline-derived CDR1 and CDR2 are PRHDT and FYEKMQ (reference sequence). This CDR3 has 15 amino acids. In DNA, the CDR3 is TGTGCCAGCAGCTCCAGACAGGGGGTGAACACTGAAGCTTTCTTT. Translated, it gives CASSSRQGVNTEAFF.

The CDR3 DNA reads as TGTGCCAGCTCACGAGGGAATAGCAATCAGCCCCAGCATTTT. This gives the protein CASSRGNSNQPQHF. V gene TRBV18 combines with J gene TRBJ1-5; D remains ambiguous. V lost 4 bases and J 0 bases, leaving 7 bases between the germline ends. Germline loops: CDR1 KGHSH, CDR2 LQKENI. This CDR3 comprises 14 residues.

This clone was observed once. The chain has TRBV27 and TRBJ2-2; D perhaps matches TRBD1 (6 bases). V was shortened by 3 bases and J by 1 base, with 9 bases between the two germline ends. The CDR3 has 15 amino acids. Germline-derived CDR1 and CDR2 are MNHEY and SMNVEV (reference sequence). The CDR3 DNA sequence: TGTGCCAGCAGTTTTTTGACAGGGAACACCGGGGAGCTGTTTTTT. Protein sequence: CASSFLTGNTGELFF.

Comments on this clone: Other DNA sequences in the sample encode the same CDR3. This chain joins TRBV28 and TRBJ1-2, with D maybe TRBD1 (5 bases). This CDR3 spans 14 amino acids. Looked up from germline, CDR1 is MDHEN and CDR2 is SYDVKM. The V and J ends lost 9 bases and 4 bases respectively, with 18 bases between them. The CDR3 DNA sequence: TGTGCCAGTAAGGTGACGGGACTCGCCTATGGCTACACCTTC. Translated: CASKVTGLAYGYTF.